This TCR beta chain is drawn from a study of Graves' ophthalmopathy and Graves' hyperthyroidism. This clonotype has a handful of counts. A read error may produce the germline difference seen at one junction end. Amplification of the TCR beta CDR3 regions used RNA transcripts (as template). Second-round multiplex PCR followed a first-round RT-PCR using HTBI primers. TCRdb re-analysed the multiplex PCR reads in MiXCR, keeping a single row per CDR3 protein. The table lists some 380,000 distinct CDR3 sequences, 15% of them singletons. This receptor was identified in a woman younger than 35 with stable Graves' hyperthyroidism. Sequencing was carried out using peripheral blood.

CDR3 in DNA: TGTGCCAGCACCCACTCTACTAGCGCCCCAAGGGACTTC. It encodes CASTHSTSAPRDF. This sequence joins TRBV12-3 or TRBV12-4 and TRBJ2-5; 7 bases align to TRBD2. The CDR3 runs to 13 residues.